Listed here are 32 T cell receptor beta chains from one sample, sequenced in a study of shared clonotypes between healthy human individuals. Assay used: immunoSEQ multiplex PCR; TCRdb lists only in-frame clones, some missing. The sample carries some 350,000 clones, about 74% recorded once. The source material was memory CD4+ T cells sorted from blood. Documented subset: CD45RA-negative fraction. The receptors shown here come from a man younger than 40 in good health.

The gene calls are TRBV5-5 and TRBJ1-3, with TRBD1 as a possible D gene (6 bases). Trimming left V 3 bases short and J 0 bases short, with 10 bases between. The CDR3 runs to 15 residues. CDR1 is SGHKS and CDR2 is YYEKEE in the germline V gene (reference sequence). CDR3 nucleotide sequence: TGTGCCAGCAGCTATTGGGACACCTCTGGAAACACCATATATTTT. Its translation is CASSYWDTSGNTIYF.

CDR3 in amino acids: CASSFYSQETQYF. CDR3 in DNA: TGTGCCAGCAGCTTTTACTCTCAAGAGACCCAGTACTTC. The gene calls are TRBV7-2 and TRBJ2-5; no reliable D call. In germline, CDR1 is SGHTA, CDR2 FQGNSA. This CDR3 region has 13 residues. With 3 bases removed from V and 2 bases from J, the gap between germline ends came to 7 bases.

The chain recombines TRBV7-2 with TRBJ1-2, with D hard to call. The CDR3 is made up of 15 amino acids. Trimming shortened V by 5 bases and J by 0 bases, and 13 bases separated the two germline ends. The germline CDR1 and CDR2 sequences are SGHTA and FQGNSA. In DNA form, the CDR3 reads TGTGCCAGCAGCCATTCAACGGCTTCTAACTATGGCTACACCTTC. It codes for CASSHSTASNYGYTF.

This chain joins TRBV21-1 and TRBJ1-2. TRBV21-1 is a pseudogene. The CDR3 extends over 16 amino acids. Written as DNA, the CDR3 is TGTGCCAGCAGCAAAGGGGACTCTGGGACGCGTTATGGCTACACCTTC. Its protein is CASSKGDSGTRYGYTF.

The chain joins TRBV28 to TRBJ1-5, with a tentative D call TRBD1 (5 bases). Germline V gene sequence: CDR1 MDHEN, CDR2 SYDVKM. The length of the CDR3 is 17 residues. V was clipped by 6 bases and J by 5 bases, with 23 bases between them. Written as DNA, the CDR3 is TGTGCCAGCAGCTACACGCGGGGGTCAGACGCATATCAGCCCCAGCATTTT. Its translation is CASSYTRGSDAYQPQHF. Based on the CDR3 plus reference TRBV28 and TRBJ1-5, the full variable domain is DVKVTQSSRYLVKRTGEKVFLECVQDMDHENMFWYRQDPGLGLRLIYFSYDVKMKEKGDIPEGYSVSREKKERFSLILESASTNQTSMYLCASSYTRGSDAYQPQHFGDGTRLSIL.

This chain connects TRBV6-1 to TRBJ2-2, with a weak D call TRBD1 (6 bases). CDR1 and CDR2 from the germline V gene are MNHNS and SASEGT. The CDR3 contains 14 residues. The ends were cut back, 4 bases at V and 7 bases at J, with 13 bases in the middle. The CDR3 sequence: CASSGGPRYGELFF. The CDR3 region has the DNA TGTGCCAGCAGTGGGGGGCCCCGTTACGGGGAGCTGTTTTTT.

V is TRBV27 and J is TRBJ1-2; D ambiguous. Germline values: CDR1 MNHEY, CDR2 SMNVEV (reference sequence). The CDR3 sequence is 14 residues long. V was pared by 6 bases and J by 7 bases, with 18 bases between. CDR3: CASRSTFSFGGYTF. DNA of the CDR3: TGTGCCAGCAGGTCGACATTTTCTTTTGGTGGCTACACCTTC.

The gene calls are TRBV2 and TRBJ1-5, with D unclear. The CDR3 is 14 residues long. Germline V lookup: CDR1 SNHLY, CDR2 FYNNEI. Deletions cut 4 bases from V and 4 bases from J, with 11 bases between. The CDR3 DNA is TGTGCCAGCAGTGGGGGTTTAGGGAATCAGCCCCAGCATTTT. Translation: CASSGGLGNQPQHF.

The rearrangement uses TRBV11-3 and TRBJ2-7; 8 bases line up with TRBD2. Per the germline V gene, CDR1 is SGHNT and CDR2 is YENEEA. This CDR3 is built from 13 residues. V lost 5 bases, J lost 3 bases, and 3 bases stayed unmatched. CDR3 amino acids: CASSPGGVYEQYF. The DNA of the CDR3 is TGTGCCAGCAGCCCGGGGGGGGTCTACGAGCAGTACTTC.

The J gene is TRBJ2-7, the V gene TRBV5-1; 7 bases align to TRBD1. Germline CDR1 and CDR2: SGHRS and YFSETQ. Trimming cost V 0 bases and J 4 bases; bases outside gene matches: 1. This CDR3 is built from 13 residues. CDR3 residues: CASSLDRGYEQYF. CDR3 DNA: TGCGCCAGCAGCTTGGACAGGGGTTACGAGCAGTACTTC. Combining the CDR3 with reference TRBV5-1 and TRBJ2-7 gives the whole variable domain KAGVTQTPRYLIKTRGQQVTLSCSPISGHRSVSWYQQTPGQGLQFLFEYFSETQRNKGNFPGRFSGRQFSNSRSEMNVSTLELGDSALYLCASSLDRGYEQYFGPGTRLTVT.

The J gene is TRBJ2-1, the V gene TRBV7-2; no definite D call. Trimming left V 4 bases short and J 6 bases short, with 16 bases between. The CDR3 runs to 15 residues. Germline CDR1 SGHTA, CDR2 FQGNSA. As DNA, the CDR3 is TGTGCCAGCAGCTATGAGGCTATTGCGTTCAATGAGCAGTTCTTC. This sequence encodes CASSYEAIAFNEQFF.

This clone was counted only a few times. The chain uses TRBV7-9 and TRBJ1-1, with D maybe TRBD1 (5 bases). Trimming shortened V by 5 bases and J by 1 base, and 11 bases separated the two germline ends. CDR3 length: 14 residues. Germline CDR1 and CDR2: SEHNR and FQNEAQ (reference sequence). Written as DNA, the CDR3 is TGTGCCAGCAGCCCGCAGGGTCAGAACACTGAAGCTTTCTTT. Its protein product is CASSPQGQNTEAFF.

This clone has only a few counts. The V and J genes are TRBV9 and TRBJ2-5, with 7 bases that match TRBD2. Germline V gives CDR1 SGDLS, CDR2 YYNGEE. The CDR3 has 15 amino acids. V was clipped by 0 bases and J by 3 bases; unmatched bases: 5. DNA for the CDR3: TGTGCCAGCAGCGTAGCGGTCCTAGCGGAAGAGACCCAGTACTTC. Its translation: CASSVAVLAEETQYF.

The CDR3 DNA is TGTGCCAGCTCACCGTGGACAGAAAACACTGAAGCTTTCTTT. It is translated as CASSPWTENTEAFF. The chain has TRBV18 and TRBJ1-1; TRBD1 might be the D (6 bases). The CDR3 is made up of 14 amino acids. Trimming took 3 bases from V and 2 from J, leaving 10 bases between them. Germline values: CDR1 KGHSH, CDR2 LQKENI.

This clone was detected once. This chain joins TRBV28 and TRBJ2-1; 10 positions match TRBD2. V trimming: 7 bases; J trimming: 9 bases; junction bases outside the gene matches: 9. Germline CDR1 and CDR2: MDHEN and SYDVKM. CDR3 length equals 14 residues. CDR3 in DNA: TGTGCCAGCATTAGGACTAGCGGTGCGGGTGAGCAGTTCTTC. Protein: CASIRTSGAGEQFF.

The CDR3 nucleotides are TGTGCCAGTCGAAAGAGGGCGATGAACACTGAAGCTTTCTTT. Encoded protein: CASRKRAMNTEAFF. The V call is TRBV6-1, the J call TRBJ1-1, with D unresolved. The CDR3 has 14 residues. Between the trimmed V and J ends, which lost 9 bases and 0 bases, there was a span of 14 bases. Per the germline V gene, CDR1 is MNHNS and CDR2 is SASEGT.

This sequence joins TRBV6-1 and TRBJ1-2; the match to TRBD1 covers 9 bases. The CDR3 is 12 amino acids. CDR1 MNHNS and CDR2 SASEGT come from the germline V gene. After removal of 10 bases from V and 5 bases from J, the junction contained 5 bases not matched to a gene. The CDR3, as DNA: TGTGCCATCTCAGGGACAGGGTATGGCTACACCTTC. Residues: CAISGTGYGYTF.

Concerning this clone itself: This sample includes further DNA sequences coding for the same CDR3. The rearrangement links TRBV6-5 to TRBJ1-2, with unresolved D. Germline V gene data show CDR1 as MNHEY and CDR2 as SVGAGI. CDR3 size: 11 residues. The ends were cut back, 4 bases at V and 8 bases at J, with 8 bases in the middle. The CDR3: CASSSRRGYTF. The CDR3 nucleotides read TGTGCCAGCAGTTCGCGCCGCGGCTACACCTTC.

The chain combines TRBV7-9 with TRBJ1-2, with D possibly being TRBD1 (5 bases). The CDR3 is 14 residues long. V shed 5 bases and J shed 6 bases, with 16 bases lying between them. The germline V gene encodes CDR1 SEHNR and CDR2 FQNEAQ (reference sequence). This CDR3 is CASSLRGPRDGYTF. CDR3 bases: TGTGCCAGCAGCCTTAGGGGACCCCGGGATGGCTACACCTTC.

With regard to this clone: The junction departs from the called germline gene at one end, perhaps through a read error. This sample also contains other DNA sequences that code for the same CDR3. The chain employs TRBV7-9 and TRBJ2-1; 10 bases match TRBD2. The CDR3 covers 16 residues. Germline V lookup: CDR1 SEHNR, CDR2 FQNEAQ (reference sequence). The CDR3 region is CASSLALAGAYNEQFF. CDR3 DNA: TGTGCCAGCAGCCTAGCTCTAGCGGGAGCCTACAATGAGCAGTTCTTC.

This clone was recorded a few times. The chain recombines TRBV6-1 with TRBJ2-1; TRBD1 agrees at 7 bases. The junction had 11 bases not matched to a gene; V was cut back by 5 bases and J by 10 bases. CDR3 length equals 14 residues. Germline lookup yields CDR1 MNHNS and CDR2 SASEGT. The CDR3 region is CASSTTGVAREQFF. DNA of the CDR3: TGTGCCAGCAGTACAACAGGGGTGGCTCGGGAGCAGTTCTTC.

The V call is TRBV18, the J call TRBJ2-1; the match to TRBD1 covers 8 bases. The J segment lost 3 bases and the V segment lost 5 bases, leaving 6 bases of the junction unmatched. CDR3 length equals 15 residues. From germline, CDR1 is KGHSH and CDR2 LQKENI. The CDR3: CASSTSGQVYNEQFF. The CDR3 DNA follows: TGTGCCAGCTCAACCTCGGGACAGGTCTACAATGAGCAGTTCTTC.

V and J are TRBV6-1 and TRBJ1-1; D unclear. Trimming left V 1 base short and J 9 bases short, with 15 bases between. Germline V gives CDR1 MNHNS, CDR2 SASEGT. This CDR3 contains 14 residues. The CDR3 reads CASSEVLGRVKAFF. CDR3 in DNA: TGTGCCAGCAGTGAAGTGCTAGGCCGGGTAAAAGCTTTCTTT.

This sequence joins TRBV9 and TRBJ2-2; D is possibly TRBD2 (5 bases). CDR3 length equals 13 residues. Germline lookup yields CDR1 SGDLS and CDR2 YYNGEE. The V end lost 3 bases, the J end lost 5 bases, and 8 bases lay between the germline ends. In nucleotides, the CDR3 is TGTGCCAGCAGCGCCGGAGGAACCGGGGAGCTGTTTTTT. Translation: CASSAGGTGELFF.

The chain carries TRBV7-2 and TRBJ2-2, with 7 bases identical to TRBD1. The CDR3 sequence is 15 residues long. Trimming removed 2 bases from V and 4 bases from J; junction bases left unmatched: 4. Per germline, CDR1 SGHTA and CDR2 FQGNSA. The CDR3 nucleotides are TGTGCCAGCAGCTTACCCAACAGGGGCACCGGGGAGCTGTTTTTT. The encoded protein is CASSLPNRGTGELFF.

The V call is TRBV5-1, the J call TRBJ2-7; possibly TRBD1 for D (6 bases). The CDR3 length is 14 residues. From germline, CDR1 is SGHRS and CDR2 YFSETQ. Trimming stripped 4 bases from V and 4 bases from J, with 15 bases between. In DNA form, the CDR3 reads TGCGCCAGCAGCACGGACAGAGCACTGTACGAGCAGTACTTC. It encodes CASSTDRALYEQYF.

This clone was seen just once. The chain recombines TRBV4-2 with TRBJ2-1; D not resolved. Deletions cut 0 bases from V and 10 bases from J, with 10 bases between. The CDR3 totals 13 residues. The V gene's germline CDR1 is LGHNA and CDR2 YNFKEQ. The CDR3 DNA sequence: TGTGCCAGCAGCCAAGATAGCCGTTCAGAGCAGTTCTTC. Translation: CASSQDSRSEQFF.

With respect to this clone: Other DNA sequences in this specimen translate into the identical CDR3. The rearrangement uses TRBV5-1 and TRBJ2-7, with 10 bases that match TRBD2. CDR3 length equals 14 residues. Germline CDR1 SGHRS, CDR2 YFSETQ. Trimming cost V 1 base and J 3 bases; bases outside gene matches: 1. As DNA, the CDR3 is TGCGCCAGCAGCTTGACTAGCGGGAACTACGAGCAGTACTTC. Translated: CASSLTSGNYEQYF.

This clone was observed a few times. CDR3 sequence reads: CASDDLWTSSYEQYF. The DNA for the CDR3 is TGTGCCAGCGACGACCTTTGGACTAGCTCCTACGAGCAGTACTTC. The chain carries TRBV2 and TRBJ2-7; 7 nucleotides match TRBD2. The CDR3 length is 15 residues. CDR1 SNHLY and CDR2 FYNNEI come from the germline V gene. The V gene end was trimmed by 8 bases and the J gene end by 0 bases; junction bases not matched to a gene: 10.

This rearrangement joins TRBV2 to TRBJ2-3; 9 nucleotides match TRBD2. Germline V CDR1 and CDR2: SNHLY, FYNNEI. The CDR3 is 14 amino acids. Trimming at V came to 7 bases and at J to 4 bases, leaving 6 bases not matched to a gene. CDR3 amino acids: CASTPAGGADTQYF. For the CDR3, the DNA is TGTGCCAGCACCCCAGCGGGAGGCGCAGATACGCAGTATTTT.

The chain has TRBV2 and TRBJ2-6; D not certain. Germline V lookup: CDR1 SNHLY, CDR2 FYNNEI. CDR3 length: 14 residues. V lost 4 bases and J 4 bases, leaving 8 bases between the germline ends. As DNA, the CDR3 is TGTGCCAGCAGTGCGGGTCTCGGGGCCAACGTCCTGACTTTC. It codes for CASSAGLGANVLTF.

This clone was seen a single time. The CDR3 DNA sequence: TGTGCCAGCGGGCCCCGGGGCCATTTTAACGAGCAGTACTTC. Translating gives CASGPRGHFNEQYF. The chain is built from TRBV27 and TRBJ2-7; D is possibly TRBD1 or TRBD2 (5 bases each). The CDR3 covers 14 residues. V was clipped by 8 bases and J by 5 bases, with 19 bases between them. The germline V gene has CDR1 MNHEY and CDR2 SMNVEV (reference sequence).